The sequence of this T cell receptor beta chain was determined in a study of monozygotic twins with inflammatory bowel disease. The CDR3 totals 16 residues. Germline V gives CDR1 DFQATT, CDR2 SNEGSKA (reference sequence). General observations from the study: Distinguishing T cell subtypes was not possible.

PCR of TCRalpha and TCRbeta cDNA was nested, with two rounds of about 16 and 10 cycles. Reanalyzing the 5' RACE reads, TCRdb keeps one entry per CDR3 protein, without DNA. The listing contains about 210,000 distinct CDR3 sequences. Details on this clonotype: Its antigen is still unknown.

This sequence joins TRBV20-1 and TRBJ1-1. Sequencing input: blood. The sequence came from a human donor with ulcerative colitis or Crohn's disease, or a healthy co-twin of an affected twin (not recorded which). The CDR3 spells CSARDRRAGSNSEAFF.